These T cell receptor beta chains were read from a single sample in a study of T cells in localized non-small cell lung cancer. This table comes from immunoSEQ multiplex PCR, and its TCRdb copy is limited to in-frame clones, with some not included. The table lists tens of thousands of clones, about four fifths of them singletons. Sequenced material: peripheral blood, taken before any cancer treatment. The receptors were sampled from a female donor of 60 years or more with stage I lung adenocarcinoma. Both conserved end residues are part of each CDR3. Fields, in order: CDR3 DNA, CDR3 protein, J gene, V gene, CDR3 length, D gene. A D gene is named only where the DNA matches it firmly.

CDR3nt: TGTGCCAGCAGCCATACGATCGGGACAGCCTACGAGCAGTACTTC
CDR3aa: CASSHTIGTAYEQYF
j_gene: TRBJ2-7
v_gene: TRBV6-1
len: 15
d_gene: TRBD1

CDR3nt: TGTGCCAGCAGCTTCCCGGGGGATGGCAATCAGCCCCAGCATTTT
CDR3aa: CASSFPGDGNQPQHF
j_gene: TRBJ1-5
v_gene: TRBV7-9
len: 15
d_gene: .

CDR3nt: TGTGCCAGCAGCCAAGCAGGCTGGGGGTACGAGCAGTACTTC
CDR3aa: CASSQAGWGYEQYF
j_gene: TRBJ2-7
v_gene: TRBV14
len: 14
d_gene: .

CDR3nt: TGTGCCAGCAAGTACCAGGGAAGCAATCAGCCCCAGCATTTT
CDR3aa: CASKYQGSNQPQHF
j_gene: TRBJ1-5
v_gene: TRBV2
len: 14
d_gene: .

CDR3nt: TGTGCCAGCACTGGGCAGGGGCGCACAGATACGCAGTATTTT
CDR3aa: CASTGQGRTDTQYF
j_gene: TRBJ2-3
v_gene: TRBV6-1
len: 14
d_gene: .

CDR3nt: TGTGCCAGCTCACCAGGGGGGACCTACGAGCAGTACTTC
CDR3aa: CASSPGGTYEQYF
j_gene: TRBJ2-7
v_gene: TRBV18
len: 13
d_gene: .

CDR3nt: TGTGCCAGCAGCTACCCGGGGGGGCCCGGGGAGCTGTTTTTT
CDR3aa: CASSYPGGPGELFF
j_gene: TRBJ2-2
v_gene: TRBV13
len: 14
d_gene: TRBD2

CDR3nt: TGTGCCAGCAGTGAATTGGGGGAGGCGACTGAAGCTTTCTTT
CDR3aa: CASSELGEATEAFF
j_gene: TRBJ1-1
v_gene: TRBV6-1
len: 14
d_gene: .

CDR3nt: TGTGCCAGCAGCGTGGACATGGTGGGAGATACGCAGTATTTT
CDR3aa: CASSVDMVGDTQYF
j_gene: TRBJ2-3
v_gene: TRBV9
len: 14
d_gene: .

CDR3nt: TGTGCCAGCAGCCCGGGACTACCCACAGATACGCAGTATTTT
CDR3aa: CASSPGLPTDTQYF
j_gene: TRBJ2-3
v_gene: TRBV5-6
len: 14
d_gene: TRBD2

CDR3nt: TGTGCCAGCAGCGGGGGGGGTAGGAACACTGAAGCTTTCTTT
CDR3aa: CASSGGGRNTEAFF
j_gene: TRBJ1-1
v_gene: TRBV21-1
len: 14
d_gene: .

CDR3nt: TGTGCCAGCTCACCACGGAATAGCGGGAAACCCTACAATGAGCAGTTCTTC
CDR3aa: CASSPRNSGKPYNEQFF
j_gene: TRBJ2-1
v_gene: TRBV18
len: 17
d_gene: TRBD2

CDR3nt: TGTGCCAGCAACCTACGGGAGGGCGGGAACTACGAGCAGTACTTC
CDR3aa: CASNLREGGNYEQYF
j_gene: TRBJ2-7
v_gene: TRBV28
len: 15
d_gene: TRBD2

CDR3nt: TGTGCCAGCAGCCCGGGTCTCAATCAGCCCCAGCATTTT
CDR3aa: CASSPGLNQPQHF
j_gene: TRBJ1-5
v_gene: TRBV28
len: 13
d_gene: .

CDR3nt: TGCGCCAGCACCGCGGGGGGGCAGCCTGGTGAGCAGTTCTTC
CDR3aa: CASTAGGQPGEQFF
j_gene: TRBJ2-1
v_gene: TRBV5-1
len: 14
d_gene: TRBD2

CDR3nt: TGTGCCACCAGCAGAGGTGGTAGCAGAATCCCTTTCCTTCAGCCCCAGCATTTT
CDR3aa: CATSRGGSRIPFLQPQHF
j_gene: TRBJ1-5
v_gene: TRBV15
len: 18
d_gene: .

CDR3nt: TGTGCCAGCCGACTGGGACAGGGGGCCACTGAAGCTTTCTTT
CDR3aa: CASRLGQGATEAFF
j_gene: TRBJ1-1
v_gene: TRBV13
len: 14
d_gene: TRBD1